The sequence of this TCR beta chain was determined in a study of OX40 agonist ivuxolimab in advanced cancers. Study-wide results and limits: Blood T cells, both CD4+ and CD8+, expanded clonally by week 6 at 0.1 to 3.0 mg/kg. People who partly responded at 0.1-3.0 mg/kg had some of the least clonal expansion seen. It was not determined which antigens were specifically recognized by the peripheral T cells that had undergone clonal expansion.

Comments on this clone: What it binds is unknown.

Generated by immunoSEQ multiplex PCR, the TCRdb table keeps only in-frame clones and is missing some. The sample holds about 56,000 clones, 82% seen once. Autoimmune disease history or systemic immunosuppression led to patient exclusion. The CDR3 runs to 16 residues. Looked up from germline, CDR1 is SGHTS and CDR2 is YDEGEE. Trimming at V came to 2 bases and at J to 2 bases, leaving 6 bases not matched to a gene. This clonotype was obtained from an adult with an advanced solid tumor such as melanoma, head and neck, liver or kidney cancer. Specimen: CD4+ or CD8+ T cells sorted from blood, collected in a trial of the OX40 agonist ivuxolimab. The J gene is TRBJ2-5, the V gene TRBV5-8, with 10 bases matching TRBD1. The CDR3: CASSFPGQGGQETQYF. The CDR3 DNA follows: TGTGCCAGCAGCTTCCCAGGACAGGGGGGACAAGAGACCCAGTACTTC.